This T cell receptor (beta chain) was captured by sequencing in a study of Ad26.COV2.S vaccination and SARS-CoV-2 variants. Study-level findings and limits: Vaccine and placebo recipients had similar non-spike TCR breadth.

CDR3 size: 16 residues. V shed 0 bases, J shed 4 bases, and the junction held 6 bases outside the gene matches. Germline lookup yields CDR1 SGHTA and CDR2 FQGTGA. As concerns this clone: Its antigen is currently unknown.

TCRdb's table, derived via immunoSEQ multiplex PCR, lists solely in-frame clones and lacks some. The sample includes about 420,000 clones, around nine tenths of them seen just once. Described treatment: some 20 received Ad26.COV2.S at low or high dose, single or two shots; several received placebo; per-sample allocation not given. All samples were drawn on day 63, counting from the first vaccine or placebo injection. The receptor's source is a person between 18 and 59 years old who received the Ad26.COV2.S COVID-19 vaccine or a placebo. J is TRBJ2-3 and V is TRBV7-3, with TRBD2 matching over 8 bases. Here the sequenced sample was peripheral blood, taken in a trial of Ad26.COV2.S vaccine versus placebo. CDR3 nucleotides: TGTGCCAGCAGCTTAACAGGTGCGGGGGGCCCAGATACGCAGTATTTT. Protein sequence: CASSLTGAGGPDTQYF.